This T cell receptor (beta chain) was identified in a study of breast tumors, draining lymph nodes, adjacent tissues. The lymph nodes were axillary draining lymph nodes from breast cancer patients. TCRdb reprocessed the multiplex PCR reads via MiXCR and lists one record per CDR3 protein. The sample records 85,000 to 130,000 distinct CDR3 sequences, around 30% being singletons. Points on this clonotype: What it recognizes is unknown. Lacking the conserved final phenylalanine or tryptophan, this CDR3 likely reflects a read error.

Study-level points and caveats: The lymph node origin of tumor T cells was framed as consistent with a hypothesis, not demonstrated. Tumor repertoires ranked between lymph nodes and nontumor tissue in diversity, with V and J gene preferences. Data fit most tumor T cells coming from lymph node, expanding in tumor.

V was pared by 2 bases and J by 1 base, with 12 bases between. Germline values: CDR1 SGHTA, CDR2 FQGTGA. There are 16 residues in the CDR3. The chain joins TRBV7-3 to TRBJ2-1; D may correspond to TRBD1 or TRBD2 (5 bases each). The clonotype originates from a female donor with breast cancer. Some clones in this sample may be carry-over from other donors' samples. Sequenced: axillary lymph node tissue. For the CDR3, the DNA is TGTGCCAGCAGCTTAGGGGGTAACGGGTCCTACAATGAGCAGTTCCTC. Translated, it gives CASSLGGNGSYNEQFL.